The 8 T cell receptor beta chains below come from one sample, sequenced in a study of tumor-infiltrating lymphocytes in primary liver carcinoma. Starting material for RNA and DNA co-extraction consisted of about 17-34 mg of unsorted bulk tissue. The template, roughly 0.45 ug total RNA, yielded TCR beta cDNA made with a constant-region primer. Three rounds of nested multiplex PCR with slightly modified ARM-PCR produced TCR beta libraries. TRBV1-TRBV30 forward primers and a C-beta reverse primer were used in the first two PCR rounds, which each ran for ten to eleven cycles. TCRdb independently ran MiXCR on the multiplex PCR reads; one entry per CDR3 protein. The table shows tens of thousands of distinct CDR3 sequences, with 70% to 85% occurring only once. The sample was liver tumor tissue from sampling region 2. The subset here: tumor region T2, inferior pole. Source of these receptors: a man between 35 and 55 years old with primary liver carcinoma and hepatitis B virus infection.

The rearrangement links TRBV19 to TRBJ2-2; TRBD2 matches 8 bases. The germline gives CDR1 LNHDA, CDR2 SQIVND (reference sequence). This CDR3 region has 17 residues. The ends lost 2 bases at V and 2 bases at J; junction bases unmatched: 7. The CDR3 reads CASSITWRTSNTGELFF. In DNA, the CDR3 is TGTGCCAGTAGTATAACATGGAGGACTAGCAACACCGGGGAGCTGTTTTTT.

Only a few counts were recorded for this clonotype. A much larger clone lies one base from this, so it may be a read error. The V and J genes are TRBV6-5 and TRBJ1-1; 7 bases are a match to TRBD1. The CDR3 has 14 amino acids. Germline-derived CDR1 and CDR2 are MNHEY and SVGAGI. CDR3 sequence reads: CASSLTGENIEACF. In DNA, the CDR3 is TGTGCCAGCAGTTTAACAGGGGAGAACATTGAAGCTTGCTTT.

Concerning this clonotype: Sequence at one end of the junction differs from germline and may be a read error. CDR3 sequence: CAGSQVTGDDYTF. CDR3 DNA: TGCGCCGGCAGCCAAGTAACAGGGGACGACTACACCTTC. This chain connects TRBV4-1 to TRBJ1-2; 7 bases agree with TRBD1. CDR3 size: 13 residues. CDR1 is MGHRA, CDR2 YSYEKL, per germline.

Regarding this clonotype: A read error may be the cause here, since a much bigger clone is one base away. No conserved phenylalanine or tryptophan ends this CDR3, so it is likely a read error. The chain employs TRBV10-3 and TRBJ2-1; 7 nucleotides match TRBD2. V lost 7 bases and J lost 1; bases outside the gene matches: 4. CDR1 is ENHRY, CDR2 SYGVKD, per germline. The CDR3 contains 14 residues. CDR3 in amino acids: CAINLADSYNEQFL. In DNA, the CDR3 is TGTGCCATCAACCTAGCGGATTCCTACAATGAGCAGTTCTTG.

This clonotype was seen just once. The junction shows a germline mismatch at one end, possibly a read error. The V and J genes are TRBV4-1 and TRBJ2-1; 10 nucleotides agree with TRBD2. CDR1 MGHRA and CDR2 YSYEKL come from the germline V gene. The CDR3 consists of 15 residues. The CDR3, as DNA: TGCGCCAGCAGCCAAGAGTTAACTAGCGGGAATGAGCAGTTATTT. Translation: CASSQELTSGNEQLF.

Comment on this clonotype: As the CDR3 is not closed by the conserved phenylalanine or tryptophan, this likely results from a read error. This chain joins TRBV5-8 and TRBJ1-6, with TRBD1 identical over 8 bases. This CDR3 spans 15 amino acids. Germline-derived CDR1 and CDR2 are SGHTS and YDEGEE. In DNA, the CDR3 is TGTGTCAGCAGTCGTACAGGGGGGAATAATTCACCCCTCCACTAT. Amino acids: CVSSRTGGNNSPLHY.

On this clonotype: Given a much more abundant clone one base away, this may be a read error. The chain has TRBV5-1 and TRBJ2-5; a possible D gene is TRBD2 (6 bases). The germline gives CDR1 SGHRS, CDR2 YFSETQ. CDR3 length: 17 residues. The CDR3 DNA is TGCGCCAGCAGCTTGGAGGAAATTCGGGGGAGCCAAGAGTCCCAGTACTTC. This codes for CASSLEEIRGSQESQYF.

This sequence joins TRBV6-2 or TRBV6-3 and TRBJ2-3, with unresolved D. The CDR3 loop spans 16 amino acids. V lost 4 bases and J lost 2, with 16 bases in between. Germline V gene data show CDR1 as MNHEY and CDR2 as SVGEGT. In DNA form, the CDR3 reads TGTGCCAGCAGTTCCCTCTTCGGCATGAACACAGATACGCAGTATTTT. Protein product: CASSSLFGMNTDTQYF.